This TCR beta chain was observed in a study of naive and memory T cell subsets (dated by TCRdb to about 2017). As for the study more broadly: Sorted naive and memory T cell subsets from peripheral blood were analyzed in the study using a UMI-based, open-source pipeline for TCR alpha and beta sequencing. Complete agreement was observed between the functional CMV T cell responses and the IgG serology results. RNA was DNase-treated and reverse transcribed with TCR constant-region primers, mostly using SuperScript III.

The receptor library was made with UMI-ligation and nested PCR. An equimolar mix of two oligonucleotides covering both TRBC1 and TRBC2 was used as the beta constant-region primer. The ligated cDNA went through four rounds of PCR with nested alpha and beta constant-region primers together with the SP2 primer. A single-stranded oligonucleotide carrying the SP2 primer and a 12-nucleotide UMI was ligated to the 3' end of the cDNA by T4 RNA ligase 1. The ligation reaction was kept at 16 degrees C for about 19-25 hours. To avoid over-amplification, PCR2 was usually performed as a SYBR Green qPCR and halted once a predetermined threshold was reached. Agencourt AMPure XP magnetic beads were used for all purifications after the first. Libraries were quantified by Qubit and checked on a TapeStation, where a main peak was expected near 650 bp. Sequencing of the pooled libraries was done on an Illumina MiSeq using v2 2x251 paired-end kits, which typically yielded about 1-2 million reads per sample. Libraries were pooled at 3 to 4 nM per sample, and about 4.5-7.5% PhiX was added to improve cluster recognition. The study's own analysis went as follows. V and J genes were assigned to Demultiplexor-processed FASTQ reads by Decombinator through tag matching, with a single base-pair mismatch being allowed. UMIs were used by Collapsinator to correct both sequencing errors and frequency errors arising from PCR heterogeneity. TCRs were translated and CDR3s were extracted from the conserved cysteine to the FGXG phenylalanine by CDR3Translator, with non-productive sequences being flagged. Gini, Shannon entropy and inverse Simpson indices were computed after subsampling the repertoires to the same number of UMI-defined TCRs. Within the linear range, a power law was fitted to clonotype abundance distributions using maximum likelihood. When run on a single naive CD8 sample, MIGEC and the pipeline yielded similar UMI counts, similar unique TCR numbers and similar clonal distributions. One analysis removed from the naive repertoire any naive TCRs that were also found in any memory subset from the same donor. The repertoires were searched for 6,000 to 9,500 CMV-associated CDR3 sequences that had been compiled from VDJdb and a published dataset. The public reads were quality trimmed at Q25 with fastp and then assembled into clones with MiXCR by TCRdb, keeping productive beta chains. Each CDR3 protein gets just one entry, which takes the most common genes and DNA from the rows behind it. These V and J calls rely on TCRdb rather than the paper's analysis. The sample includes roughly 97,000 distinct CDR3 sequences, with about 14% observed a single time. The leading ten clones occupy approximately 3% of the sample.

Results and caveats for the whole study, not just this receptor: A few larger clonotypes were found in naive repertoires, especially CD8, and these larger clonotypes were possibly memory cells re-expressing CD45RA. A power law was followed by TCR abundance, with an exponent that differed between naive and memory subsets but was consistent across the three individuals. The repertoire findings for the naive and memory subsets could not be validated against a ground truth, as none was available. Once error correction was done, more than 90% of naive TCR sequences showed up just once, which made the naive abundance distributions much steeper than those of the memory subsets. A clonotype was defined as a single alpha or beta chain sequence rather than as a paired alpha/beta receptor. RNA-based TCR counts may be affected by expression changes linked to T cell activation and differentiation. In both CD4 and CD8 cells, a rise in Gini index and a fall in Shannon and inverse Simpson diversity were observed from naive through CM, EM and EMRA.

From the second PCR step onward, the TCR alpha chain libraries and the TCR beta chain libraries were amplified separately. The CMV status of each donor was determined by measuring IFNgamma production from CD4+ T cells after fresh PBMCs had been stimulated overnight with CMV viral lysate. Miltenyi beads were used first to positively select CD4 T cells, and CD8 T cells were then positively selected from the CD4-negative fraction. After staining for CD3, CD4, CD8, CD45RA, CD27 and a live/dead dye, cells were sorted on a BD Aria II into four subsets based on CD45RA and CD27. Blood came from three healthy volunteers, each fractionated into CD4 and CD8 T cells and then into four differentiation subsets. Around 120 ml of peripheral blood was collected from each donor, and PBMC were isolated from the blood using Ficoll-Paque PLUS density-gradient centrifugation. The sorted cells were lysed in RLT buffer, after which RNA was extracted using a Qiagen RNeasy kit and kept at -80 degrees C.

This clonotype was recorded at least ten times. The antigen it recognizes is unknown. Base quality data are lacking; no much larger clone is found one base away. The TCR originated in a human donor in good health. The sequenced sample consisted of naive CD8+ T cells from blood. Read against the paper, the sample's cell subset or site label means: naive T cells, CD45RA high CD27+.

The CDR3 amino acid sequence is: CASSQDALREQETQYF. Read as DNA, the sequence is TGCGCCAGCAGCCAAGATGCACTCAGGGAACAAGAGACCCAGTACTTC. Rearrangement joined TRBV4-3 to TRBJ2-5, with a tentative D gene TRBD1 over 5 matching bases. The junction carries 13 bases between V and J, which are trimmed by 0 bases and 2 bases respectively. Including cysteine and phenylalanine, the CDR3 has 16 amino acids. Here the CDR3 DNA is all that survives: 48 bases in frame from base 1. CDR1 and CDR2 are read off the germline V gene as LGHNA and YSLEER.